This T cell receptor beta chain was retrieved from a study of neurological immune-mediated disorders. Indicated time point: technical triplicate 1. CDR1 is LGHNA, CDR2 YSLEER, per germline. The CDR3 is made up of 16 amino acids. V was clipped by 0 bases and J by 4 bases, with 15 bases between them. The cDNA was synthesized by 5'RACE incorporating 10-nucleotide random UMIs. Each CDR3 protein gets one entry after TCRdb re-called the 5' RACE reads with MiXCR. This repertoire shows some 25,000 distinct CDR3 sequences, over 10% found once; its top ten account for 4.5% to 5.5%. The sample consisted of CD4+ T cells from blood. The receptor comes from a female donor with HTLV-1-associated myelopathy (HAM/TSP). The chain combines TRBV4-3 with TRBJ1-1; D possibly corresponds to TRBD1 (5 bases). CDR3 region: CASSQEVDSRGTEAFF. In DNA, the CDR3 is TGCGCCAGCAGCCAAGAAGTTGACAGTCGGGGCACTGAAGCTTTCTTT.